These 22 T cell receptor beta chains were all obtained from the same sample, sequenced in a study of somatic mutations in cytotoxic T cells in rheumatoid arthritis. Clones were read by immunoSEQ multiplex PCR, and TCRdb kept only the in-frame ones, dropping some. There are 13,000 or so clones in the sample; under 80% occur only once, and under 30% lies in the top ten. The sequencing input was CD8+ T cells sorted from blood. These receptor sequences come from an adult with rheumatoid arthritis.

The gene calls are TRBV28 and TRBJ2-7; the D gene could be TRBD1 or TRBD2 (5 bases each). Germline loops: CDR1 MDHEN, CDR2 SYDVKM. The CDR3 is made up of 14 amino acids. V lost 4 bases and J lost 0, with 10 bases in between. The CDR3 sequence: CASSSRDLSYEQYF. CDR3 sequence (DNA): TGTGCCAGCAGTTCCCGGGACCTCTCCTACGAGCAGTACTTC.

This clone came up a few times. The chain links TRBV5-4 to TRBJ2-7; D is unresolved. Germline V lookup: CDR1 SGHNT, CDR2 YYREEE (reference sequence). V lost 4 bases and J lost 4, with 6 bases in between. This CDR3 is built from 11 residues. CDR3: CASSRAYEQYF. The CDR3 DNA reads as TGTGCCAGCAGCCGAGCGTACGAGCAGTACTTC.

Sample share makes this clone large. The V and J genes are TRBV15 and TRBJ2-7, with 9 bases matching TRBD1. J gave up 1 base and V 0 bases, and 1 base lay outside the gene matches. CDR1 and CDR2 (germline): LNHNV, YYDKDF (reference sequence). CDR3 length equals 15 residues. Here the CDR3 reads CATSRDGTGSYEQYF. DNA for the CDR3: TGTGCCACCAGCAGAGATGGGACAGGGTCCTACGAGCAGTACTTC.

The V call is TRBV30, the J call TRBJ1-2; TRBD1 might be the D (6 bases). The CDR3 has 13 amino acids. Trimming took off 5 bases at V and 4 bases at J, with 14 bases between the two ends. Germline CDR1 and CDR2: GTSNPN and SVGIG (reference sequence). This chain's CDR3 is CAWFGGHPYGYTF. The DNA of the CDR3 is TGTGCCTGGTTCGGGGGGCACCCCTATGGCTACACCTTC.

This chain joins TRBV9 and TRBJ2-1; D may be TRBD2 (5 bases). CDR3 length: 16 residues. CDR1 and CDR2 from the germline V gene are SGDLS and YYNGEE. Trimming removed 4 bases at V and 0 bases at J, with 14 bases between. The CDR3 nucleotides read TGTGCCAGCAGCCCCATCCAGCGGCTCTCCTACAATGAGCAGTTCTTC. Its translation is CASSPIQRLSYNEQFF. The variable domain in full, completed from reference TRBV9 and TRBJ2-1, reads DSGVTQTPKHLITATGQRVTLRCSPRSGDLSVYWYQQSLDQGLQFLIQYYNGEERAKGNILERFSAQQFPDLHSELNLSSLELGDSALYFCASSPIQRLSYNEQFFGPGTRLTVL.

The chain couples TRBV2 to TRBJ1-2, with a possible D match to TRBD1 (6 bases). CDR3 length: 13 residues. Trimming stripped 3 bases from V and 8 bases from J, with 13 bases between. Germline CDR1 and CDR2: SNHLY and FYNNEI. CDR3 in DNA: TGTGCCAGCAGTGATCCAGGGGCGGGAGGCTACACCTTC. It specifies CASSDPGAGGYTF.

As for this clone: The sample holds other DNA sequences that translate to the same CDR3. The CDR3 DNA reads TGTGCCAGCAGAGATGGGGCTGGCGAGCAGTACTTC. This encodes CASRDGAGEQYF. V and J are TRBV6-1 and TRBJ2-7, with D possibly matching TRBD1 (5 bases). The CDR3 spans 12 residues. The V gene lost 6 bases and the J gene lost 6 bases, with 12 bases spanning the gap. Looked up from germline, CDR1 is MNHNS and CDR2 is SASEGT.

The chain is built from TRBV6-1 and TRBJ2-5; 16 nucleotides agree with TRBD2. Germline V gene sequence: CDR1 MNHNS, CDR2 SASEGT. After removal of 8 bases from V and 4 bases from J, the junction contained 1 base not matched to a gene. The CDR3 consists of 14 residues. CDR3 bases: TGTGCCAGCGGGACTAGCGGGGGGGCAGAGACCCAGTACTTC. It codes for CASGTSGGAETQYF.

This chain uses TRBV19 with TRBJ1-1; TRBD1 might be the D (5 bases). CDR1 is LNHDA and CDR2 is SQIVND in the germline V gene (reference sequence). Trimming removed 7 bases at V and 11 bases at J, with 17 bases between. This CDR3 has 12 amino acids. Here the CDR3 DNA reads TGTGCCAGTACCCAACCAGGGCTTGTGGCTTTCTTT. Its translation is CASTQPGLVAFF.

The chain is built from TRBV7-8 and TRBJ2-3; 12 nucleotides agree with TRBD2. Trimming at V came to 4 bases and at J to 2 bases, leaving 19 bases not matched to a gene. The CDR3 has 21 residues. Germline loops: CDR1 SGHVS, CDR2 FQNEAQ. CDR3 sequence (DNA): TGTGCCAGCAGCTCCTTGACTAGCGGGGGCCCGGGGGGGGGCACCACAGATACGCAGTATTTT. Translating it yields CASSSLTSGGPGGGTTDTQYF.

This chain joins TRBV14 and TRBJ2-1; 12 positions match TRBD2. V gave up 0 bases and J gave up 6 bases; unmatched junction bases: 9. This CDR3 spans 18 amino acids. Germline CDR1 SGHDN, CDR2 FVKESK. The CDR3 coding sequence is TGTGCCAGCAGCCAAGATTGGCTCCTAGCGGGGGGGGGCAATGAGCAGTTCTTC. This gives the protein CASSQDWLLAGGGNEQFF.

This sequence joins TRBV28 and TRBJ1-2; D gene ambiguous. The CDR3 is 14 residues long. Per the germline V gene, CDR1 is MDHEN and CDR2 is SYDVKM. V lost 1 base to trimming and J lost 4 bases, with 10 bases between them. DNA for the CDR3: TGTGCCAGCAGTTTATCAATGGCGCTCTATGGCTACACCTTC. Translating gives CASSLSMALYGYTF.

CDR3 residues: CASSARGSNYGYTF. CDR3 coding DNA: TGTGCCAGCAGCGCTCGGGGGTCGAACTATGGCTACACCTTC. The rearrangement links TRBV27 to TRBJ1-2; TRBD1 is a possible D gene (5 bases). V lost 6 bases, J lost 2 bases, and 13 bases lay in between. This CDR3 region has 14 residues. Germline CDR1 MNHEY, CDR2 SMNVEV (reference sequence).

The CDR3 region has the DNA TGTGCCAGCAGCGACTCTAGCGGGGGGCGCCAAGAGACCCAGTACTTC. Protein product: CASSDSSGGRQETQYF. The V call is TRBV9, the J call TRBJ2-5, with 11 nucleotides matching TRBD2. V was pared by 3 bases and J by 1 base, with 5 bases of the junction left unmatched. Germline lookup yields CDR1 SGDLS and CDR2 YYNGEE. The CDR3 spans 16 residues. The full variable domain, rest sourced from reference TRBV9 and TRBJ2-5, is DSGVTQTPKHLITATGQRVTLRCSPRSGDLSVYWYQQSLDQGLQFLIQYYNGEERAKGNILERFSAQQFPDLHSELNLSSLELGDSALYFCASSDSSGGRQETQYFGPGTRLLVL.

This clone has only a few counts. The gene calls are TRBV6-6 and TRBJ1-1; possibly TRBD1 for D (6 bases). This CDR3 has 16 residues. CDR1 and CDR2 (germline): MNHNY, SVGAGI (reference sequence). Between the trimmed V and J ends, which lost 0 bases and 3 bases, there was a span of 14 bases. As DNA, the CDR3 is TGTGCCAGCAGTTACTCTTACGCGGGGGCTGACACTGAAGCTTTCTTT. It is translated as CASSYSYAGADTEAFF.

The rearrangement links TRBV7-9 to TRBJ2-7; 8 bases are a match to TRBD1. The CDR3 sequence is 16 residues long. Trimming cost V 1 base and J 2 bases; bases outside gene matches: 7. Looked up from germline, CDR1 is SEHNR and CDR2 is FQNEAQ (reference sequence). The CDR3 DNA reads as TGTGCCAGCAGCTTAGTCGGGACAGGACTACCCTACGAGCAGTACTTC. The encoded protein is CASSLVGTGLPYEQYF.

The rearrangement links TRBV4-2 to TRBJ2-2; no reliable D call. CDR1 is LGHNA and CDR2 is YNFKEQ in the germline V gene. V was trimmed by 3 bases and J by 1 base, leaving 9 bases between them. The CDR3 extends over 15 amino acids. CDR3 region: CASSQGRQNTGELFF. CDR3 coding DNA: TGTGCCAGCAGCCAGGGTAGACAGAACACCGGGGAGCTGTTTTTT.

J is TRBJ2-7 and V is TRBV6-1, with D unresolved. The V end lost 3 bases, the J end lost 3 bases, and 6 bases lay between the germline ends. The CDR3 totals 12 residues. Germline CDR1 reads MNHNS; CDR2 reads SASEGT. In DNA, the CDR3 is TGTGCCAGCAGTGAGGTGGACTACGAGCAGTACTTC. Translated, it gives CASSEVDYEQYF.

This clone was counted a single time. CDR3: CASSLLREQYF. CDR3 DNA sequence: TGTGCCAGCAGTTTACTGAGGGAGCAGTACTTC. The genes are TRBV28 and TRBJ2-7, with no clear D. The ends were cut back, 2 bases at V and 7 bases at J, with 6 bases in the middle. Germline V lookup: CDR1 MDHEN, CDR2 SYDVKM. There are 11 residues in the CDR3.

The chain joins TRBV28 to TRBJ2-2; D remains ambiguous. The germline V gene has CDR1 MDHEN and CDR2 SYDVKM. The CDR3 extends over 16 amino acids. Trimming took 4 bases from V and 5 from J, leaving 17 bases between them. CDR3 sequence (DNA): TGTGCCAGCAGTTCACCCCCGGGTTTACGAACCGGGGAGCTGTTTTTT. It yields the protein CASSSPPGLRTGELFF. The full variable domain, in which reference TRBV28 and TRBJ2-2 provide the parts outside the CDR3, is DVKVTQSSRYLVKRTGEKVFLECVQDMDHENMFWYRQDPGLGLRLIYFSYDVKMKEKGDIPEGYSVSREKKERFSLILESASTNQTSMYLCASSSPPGLRTGELFFGEGSRLTVL.

This clone turned up a few times. The CDR3 here is CAYEGGYTEAFF. CDR3 nucleotides: TGTGCCTACGAGGGAGGGTACACTGAAGCTTTCTTT. This chain uses TRBV2 with TRBJ1-1; D is undetermined. This CDR3 comprises 12 residues. CDR1 SNHLY and CDR2 FYNNEI come from the germline V gene. Trimming removed 11 bases at V and 3 bases at J, with 13 bases between.

The J gene is TRBJ1-5, the V gene TRBV6-1; D is possibly TRBD1 (6 bases). This CDR3 region has 15 residues. Per germline, CDR1 MNHNS and CDR2 SASEGT. The ends were cut back, 6 bases at V and 3 bases at J, with 15 bases in the middle. The CDR3 bases are TGTGCCAGCAGGGGGGCGGCAGGGTTCAATCAGCCCCAGCATTTT. Its translation is CASRGAAGFNQPQHF.